The rows below give T cell receptor beta chains drawn from one sample of a study of cytomegalovirus exposure and HLA in healthy donors. Here immunoSEQ multiplex PCR was the method, and the copy in TCRdb shows in-frame clones only, minus some. The sample contains under 150,000 clones, more than 60% of which appear only once. Sequenced input: PBMCs. These receptors all come from a man aged 35 to 55 in good health and CMV-seropositive. Each CDR3 is given with its conserved first and last residue. The D gene is left open where the match is weak. Clone size is given for some rows only: seen once, a few or many times, or a class if the clone is expanded.

CDR3 DNA: TGTGCCAGCAGACCCCCGGGACAGGGGTCGGCCCAGCATTTT
CDR3 protein: CASRPPGQGSAQHF
J gene: TRBJ1-5
V gene: TRBV28
D gene: TRBD1
clone size: .

CDR3 DNA: TGTGCCAGCAGTCCAGGCCCCTCGCATTCGCCCCTCCACTTT
CDR3 protein: CASSPGPSHSPLHF
J gene: TRBJ1-6
V gene: TRBV9
D gene: .
clone size: .

CDR3 DNA: TGTGCCAGCAGACGACAGGATCTGAACACTGAAGCTTTCTTT
CDR3 protein: CASRRQDLNTEAFF
J gene: TRBJ1-1
V gene: TRBV6-5
D gene: .
clone size: .

CDR3 DNA: TGTGCCTGGAGTTCCGGACAGGGAACGTCAAATGAGCAGTTCTTC
CDR3 protein: CAWSSGQGTSNEQFF
J gene: TRBJ2-1
V gene: TRBV30
D gene: TRBD1
clone size: .

CDR3 DNA: TGTGCCAGCAAGTCTAGCGGGGGGCGGGGAGATACGCAGTATTTT
CDR3 protein: CASKSSGGRGDTQYF
J gene: TRBJ2-3
V gene: TRBV2
D gene: TRBD2
clone size: .

CDR3 DNA: TGTGCCAGCAGTTTGGGGACCGGGACAGGTATTTACGAGCAGTACTTC
CDR3 protein: CASSLGTGTGIYEQYF
J gene: TRBJ2-7
V gene: TRBV28
D gene: TRBD1
clone size: .

CDR3 DNA: TGTGCCAGCAGTGTTGCGATTACTCCTACCTACGAGCAGTACTTC
CDR3 protein: CASSVAITPTYEQYF
J gene: TRBJ2-7
V gene: TRBV6-1
D gene: .
clone size: .

CDR3 DNA: TGCGCCAGCAGCCAGGATGGACAGCAACTAGCCAAAAACATTCAGTACTTC
CDR3 protein: CASSQDGQQLAKNIQYF
J gene: TRBJ2-4
V gene: TRBV4-1
D gene: .
clone size: .

CDR3 DNA: TGTGCCTGGAACCGGGACCAAGAGACCCAGTACTTC
CDR3 protein: CAWNRDQETQYF
J gene: TRBJ2-5
V gene: TRBV30
D gene: .
clone size: .

CDR3 DNA: TGTGCCAGCAGCTTAATCTGGGAGTTTAGTTTCAACGAGCAGTACTTC
CDR3 protein: CASSLIWEFSFNEQYF
J gene: TRBJ2-7
V gene: TRBV7-9
D gene: .
clone size: .

CDR3 DNA: TGCGCCAGCAGCTTGCGAGCGGAGACTTACTCCTACGAGCAGTACTTC
CDR3 protein: CASSLRAETYSYEQYF
J gene: TRBJ2-7
V gene: TRBV5-1
D gene: .
clone size: .

CDR3 DNA: TGTGCCAGCAGCCTGGGGGCAGGGCTGGATTCCTACGAGCAGTACTTC
CDR3 protein: CASSLGAGLDSYEQYF
J gene: TRBJ2-7
V gene: TRBV7-9
D gene: .
clone size: .

CDR3 DNA: TGCGCCAGCAGCCCTGACGGGAATGAGCAGTTCTTC
CDR3 protein: CASSPDGNEQFF
J gene: TRBJ2-1
V gene: TRBV4-1
D gene: .
clone size: .

CDR3 DNA: TGTGCCAGCAGCCCCTTAGCGGGGGGGAGCACAGATACGCAGTATTTT
CDR3 protein: CASSPLAGGSTDTQYF
J gene: TRBJ2-3
V gene: TRBV7-9
D gene: TRBD2
clone size: .

CDR3 DNA: TGTGCCAGCAGCTTGGGAGCGGTAGATACGCAGTATTTT
CDR3 protein: CASSLGAVDTQYF
J gene: TRBJ2-3
V gene: TRBV7-9
D gene: .
clone size: few

CDR3 DNA: TGTGCCAGCAGTGAAGAGACTCAGTACCAAGAGACCCAGTACTTC
CDR3 protein: CASSEETQYQETQYF
J gene: TRBJ2-5
V gene: TRBV2
D gene: .
clone size: few

CDR3 DNA: TGCAGCGTTTCGGACAACCAAGAGACCCAGTACTTC
CDR3 protein: CSVSDNQETQYF
J gene: TRBJ2-5
V gene: TRBV29-1
D gene: .
clone size: .

CDR3 DNA: TGTGCCAGCAGCGTAGACAGGGACCACAATGAGCAGTTCTTC
CDR3 protein: CASSVDRDHNEQFF
J gene: TRBJ2-1
V gene: TRBV7-2
D gene: TRBD1
clone size: few

CDR3 DNA: TGTGCCAGCAGTTTGGACTTTCACAAGCCCCAGCATTTT
CDR3 protein: CASSLDFHKPQHF
J gene: TRBJ1-5
V gene: TRBV28
D gene: .
clone size: few

CDR3 DNA: TGCGCCAGCAGCTTGCCCAGCGGGGGAAATTGGGATACGCAGTATTTT
CDR3 protein: CASSLPSGGNWDTQYF
J gene: TRBJ2-3
V gene: TRBV5-1
D gene: TRBD2
clone size: .

CDR3 DNA: TGTGCCATCAGTATAGTCCTCAATCAGCCCCAGCATTTT
CDR3 protein: CAISIVLNQPQHF
J gene: TRBJ1-5
V gene: TRBV10-3
D gene: .
clone size: few

CDR3 DNA: TGCGCCAGCAGCTTGGTCCCGGGCAATGAGCAGTTCTTC
CDR3 protein: CASSLVPGNEQFF
J gene: TRBJ2-1
V gene: TRBV5-1
D gene: .
clone size: .

CDR3 DNA: TGTGCCAGCAACACAGAGTACCGCACCGGGGAGCTGTTTTTT
CDR3 protein: CASNTEYRTGELFF
J gene: TRBJ2-2
V gene: TRBV2
D gene: .
clone size: few

CDR3 DNA: TGTGCCAGCAAAAACCCGGGACTAAAGCAGTTCTTC
CDR3 protein: CASKNPGLKQFF
J gene: TRBJ2-1
V gene: TRBV6-1
D gene: TRBD2
clone size: few

CDR3 DNA: TGTGCCAGCAGCCCAGGTACAGGGGGCACTGAAGCTTTCTTT
CDR3 protein: CASSPGTGGTEAFF
J gene: TRBJ1-1
V gene: TRBV7-3
D gene: TRBD1
clone size: .

CDR3 DNA: TGTGCCAGCAGCCCCCAAAACGGGAGGAGCCACGAGCAGTACTTC
CDR3 protein: CASSPQNGRSHEQYF
J gene: TRBJ2-7
V gene: TRBV7-2
D gene: TRBD2
clone size: .